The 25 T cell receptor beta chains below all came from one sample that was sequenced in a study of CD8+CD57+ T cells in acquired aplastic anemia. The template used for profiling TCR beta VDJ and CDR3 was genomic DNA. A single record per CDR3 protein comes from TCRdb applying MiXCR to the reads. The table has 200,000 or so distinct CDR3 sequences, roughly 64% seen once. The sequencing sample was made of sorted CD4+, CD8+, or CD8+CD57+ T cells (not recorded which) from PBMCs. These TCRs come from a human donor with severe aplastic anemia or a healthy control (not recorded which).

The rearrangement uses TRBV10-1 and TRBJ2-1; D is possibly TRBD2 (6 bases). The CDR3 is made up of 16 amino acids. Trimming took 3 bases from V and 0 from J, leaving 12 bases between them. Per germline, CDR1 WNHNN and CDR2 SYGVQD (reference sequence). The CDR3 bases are TGCGCCAGCAGTGATAGGCGGGATAGCTCCTACAATGAGCAGTTCTTC. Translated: CASSDRRDSSYNEQFF.

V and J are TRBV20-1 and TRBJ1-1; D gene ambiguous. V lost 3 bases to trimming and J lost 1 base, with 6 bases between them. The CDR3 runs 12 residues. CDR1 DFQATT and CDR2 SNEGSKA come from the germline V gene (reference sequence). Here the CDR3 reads CSASVQNTEAFF. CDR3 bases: TGCAGTGCTAGTGTGCAGAACACTGAAGCTTTCTTT.

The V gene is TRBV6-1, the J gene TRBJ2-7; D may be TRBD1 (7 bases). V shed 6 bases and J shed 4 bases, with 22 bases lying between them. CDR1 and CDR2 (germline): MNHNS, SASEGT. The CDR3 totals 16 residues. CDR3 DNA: TGTGCCAGCAGCCGGAGGGGCGCCTCAGGGGGGTACGAGCAGTACTTC. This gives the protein CASSRRGASGGYEQYF.

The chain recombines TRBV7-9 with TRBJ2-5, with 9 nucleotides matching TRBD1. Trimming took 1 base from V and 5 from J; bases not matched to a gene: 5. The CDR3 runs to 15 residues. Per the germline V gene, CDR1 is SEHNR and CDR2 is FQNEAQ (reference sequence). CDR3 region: CASSLGTGDGETQYF. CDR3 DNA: TGTGCCAGCAGCTTAGGGACAGGGGACGGGGAGACCCAGTACTTC.

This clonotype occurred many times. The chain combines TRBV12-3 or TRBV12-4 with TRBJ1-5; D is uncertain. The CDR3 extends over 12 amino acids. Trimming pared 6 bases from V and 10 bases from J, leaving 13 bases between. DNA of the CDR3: TGTGCCAGCAGCTCTTCGGAGGATCCCCAGCATTTT. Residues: CASSSSEDPQHF.

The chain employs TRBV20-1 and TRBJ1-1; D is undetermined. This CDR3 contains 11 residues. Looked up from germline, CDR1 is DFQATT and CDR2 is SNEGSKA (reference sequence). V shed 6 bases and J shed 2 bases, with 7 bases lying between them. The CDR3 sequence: CSASGNTEAFF. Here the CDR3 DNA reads TGCAGTGCCAGCGGAAACACTGAAGCTTTCTTT.

CDR3 DNA sequence: TGTGCCAGCAGCCCGGGGGGGGGCAGGAATTCACCCCTCCACTTT. Translating it yields CASSPGGGRNSPLHF. This chain joins TRBV7-2 and TRBJ1-6; D possibly corresponds to TRBD1 (6 bases). V was trimmed by 5 bases and J by 7 bases, leaving 15 bases between them. The CDR3 consists of 15 residues. Germline V gene sequence: CDR1 SGHTA, CDR2 FQGNSA.

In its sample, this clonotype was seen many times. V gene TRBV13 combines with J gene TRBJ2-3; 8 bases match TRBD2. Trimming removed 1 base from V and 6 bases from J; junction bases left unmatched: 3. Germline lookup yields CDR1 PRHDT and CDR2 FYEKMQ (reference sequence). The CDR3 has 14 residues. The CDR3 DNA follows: TGTGCCAGCAGCTTAGCCCTAGCGGGTGATACGCAGTATTTT. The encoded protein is CASSLALAGDTQYF.

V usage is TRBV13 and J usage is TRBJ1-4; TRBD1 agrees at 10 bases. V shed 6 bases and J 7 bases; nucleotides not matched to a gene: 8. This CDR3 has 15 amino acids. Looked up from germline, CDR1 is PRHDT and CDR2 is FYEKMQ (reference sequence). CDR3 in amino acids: CASRRGTGVSEKLFF. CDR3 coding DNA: TGTGCCAGCAGGAGAGGGACAGGGGTTAGTGAAAAACTGTTTTTT.

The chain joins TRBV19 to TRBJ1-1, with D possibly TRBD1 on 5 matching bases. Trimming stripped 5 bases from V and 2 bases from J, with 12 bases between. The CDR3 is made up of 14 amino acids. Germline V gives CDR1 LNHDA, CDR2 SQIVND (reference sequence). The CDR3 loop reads CASSARGANTEAFF. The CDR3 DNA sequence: TGTGCCAGTAGTGCACGGGGCGCCAACACTGAAGCTTTCTTT.

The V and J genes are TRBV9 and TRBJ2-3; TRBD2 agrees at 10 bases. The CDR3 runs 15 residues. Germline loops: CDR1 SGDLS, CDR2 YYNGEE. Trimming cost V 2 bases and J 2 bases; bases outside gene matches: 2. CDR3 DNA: TGTGCCAGCAGCGTGACTAGCGGGTTCACAGATACGCAGTATTTT. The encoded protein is CASSVTSGFTDTQYF.

The CDR3 reads CASSESSFEQYF. In DNA, the CDR3 is TGTGCCAGCAGTGAGTCCAGTTTCGAGCAGTACTTC. The J gene is TRBJ2-7, the V gene TRBV2; D gene uncertain. V was cut by 3 bases and J by 6 bases, with 9 bases left in between. Germline V CDR1 and CDR2: SNHLY, FYNNEI. This CDR3 contains 12 residues.

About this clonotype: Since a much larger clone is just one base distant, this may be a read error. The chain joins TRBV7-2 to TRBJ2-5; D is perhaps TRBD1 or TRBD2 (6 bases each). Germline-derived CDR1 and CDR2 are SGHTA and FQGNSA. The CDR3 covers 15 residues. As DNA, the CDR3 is TGTGCCAGCAGCCCCATGGGGGGCCCACAAGAGACCCTGTACTTC. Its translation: CASSPMGGPQETLYF.

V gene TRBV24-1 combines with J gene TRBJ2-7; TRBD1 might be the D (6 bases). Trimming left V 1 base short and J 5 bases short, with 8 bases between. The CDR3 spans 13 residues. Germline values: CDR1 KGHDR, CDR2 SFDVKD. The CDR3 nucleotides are TGTGCCACCAGTGATTTATACAGGGACGAGCAGTACTTC. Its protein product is CATSDLYRDEQYF.

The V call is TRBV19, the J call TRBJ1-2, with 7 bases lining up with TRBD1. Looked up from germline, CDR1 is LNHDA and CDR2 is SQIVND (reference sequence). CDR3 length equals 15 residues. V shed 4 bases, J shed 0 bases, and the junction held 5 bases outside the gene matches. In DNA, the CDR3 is TGTGCCAGTAGTAAAGGGGACAGCACTAACTATGGCTACACCTTC. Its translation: CASSKGDSTNYGYTF.

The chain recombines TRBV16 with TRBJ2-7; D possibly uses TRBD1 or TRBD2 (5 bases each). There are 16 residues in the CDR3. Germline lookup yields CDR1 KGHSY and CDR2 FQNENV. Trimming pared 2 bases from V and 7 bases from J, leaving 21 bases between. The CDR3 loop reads CASSQVWGSARGEQYF. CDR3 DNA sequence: TGTGCCAGCAGCCAAGTTTGGGGCTCCGCGAGAGGGGAGCAGTACTTC.

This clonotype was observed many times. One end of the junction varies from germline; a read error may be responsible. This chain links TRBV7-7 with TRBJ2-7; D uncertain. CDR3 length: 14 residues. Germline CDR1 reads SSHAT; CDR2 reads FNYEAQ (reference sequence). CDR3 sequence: CASSLAVGDYEQYF. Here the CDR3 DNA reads TGTGCTAGCAGCTTAGCTGTAGGAGACTACGAGCAGTACTTC.

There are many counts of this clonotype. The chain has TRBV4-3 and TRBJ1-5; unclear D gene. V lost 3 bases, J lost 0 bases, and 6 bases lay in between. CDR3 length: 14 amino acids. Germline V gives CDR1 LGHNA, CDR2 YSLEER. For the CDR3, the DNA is TGCGCCAGCAGCCAGAACCCTAGCAATCAGCCCCAGCATTTT. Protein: CASSQNPSNQPQHF.

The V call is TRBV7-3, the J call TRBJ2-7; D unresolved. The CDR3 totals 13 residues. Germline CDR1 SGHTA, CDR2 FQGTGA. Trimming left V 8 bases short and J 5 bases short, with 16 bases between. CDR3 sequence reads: CASGPVASNEQYF. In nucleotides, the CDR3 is TGTGCCAGCGGACCGGTGGCTTCCAACGAGCAGTACTTC.

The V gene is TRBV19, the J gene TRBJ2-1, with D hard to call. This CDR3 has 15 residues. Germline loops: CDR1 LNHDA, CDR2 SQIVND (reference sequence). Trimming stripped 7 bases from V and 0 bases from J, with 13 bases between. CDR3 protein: CASTDGRNSYNEQFF. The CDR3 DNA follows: TGTGCCAGTACGGACGGCAGGAACTCCTACAATGAGCAGTTCTTC. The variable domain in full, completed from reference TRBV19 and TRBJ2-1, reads DGGITQSPKYLFRKEGQNVTLSCEQNLNHDAMYWYRQDPGQGLRLIYYSQIVNDFQKGDIAEGYSVSREKKESFPLTVTSAQKNPTAFYLCASTDGRNSYNEQFFGPGTRLTVL.

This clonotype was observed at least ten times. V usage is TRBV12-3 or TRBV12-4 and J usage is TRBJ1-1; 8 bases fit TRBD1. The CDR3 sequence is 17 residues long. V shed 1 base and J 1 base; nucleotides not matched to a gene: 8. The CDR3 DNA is TGTGCCAGCAGTTTAGTACGGGCAGGGGGCCCGAACACTGAAGCTTTCTTT. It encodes CASSLVRAGGPNTEAFF.

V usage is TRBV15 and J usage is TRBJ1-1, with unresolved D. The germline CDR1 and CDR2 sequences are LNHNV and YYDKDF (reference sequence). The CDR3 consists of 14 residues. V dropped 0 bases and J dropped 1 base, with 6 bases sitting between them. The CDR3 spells CATSRDWTNTEAFF. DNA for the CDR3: TGTGCCACCAGCAGAGATTGGACGAACACTGAAGCTTTCTTT.

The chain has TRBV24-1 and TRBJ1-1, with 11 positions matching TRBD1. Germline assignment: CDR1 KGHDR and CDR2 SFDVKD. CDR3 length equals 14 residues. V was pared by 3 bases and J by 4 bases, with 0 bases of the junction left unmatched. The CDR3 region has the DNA TGTGCCACCAGTGATGGACAGGGGGCCACTGAAGCTTTCTTT. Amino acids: CATSDGQGATEAFF.

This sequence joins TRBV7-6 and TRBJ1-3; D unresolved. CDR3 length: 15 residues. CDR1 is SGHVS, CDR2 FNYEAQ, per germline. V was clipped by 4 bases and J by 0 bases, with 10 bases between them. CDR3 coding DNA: TGTGCCAGCAGCTCCGGGTCCGACTCTGGAAACACCATATATTTT. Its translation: CASSSGSDSGNTIYF.

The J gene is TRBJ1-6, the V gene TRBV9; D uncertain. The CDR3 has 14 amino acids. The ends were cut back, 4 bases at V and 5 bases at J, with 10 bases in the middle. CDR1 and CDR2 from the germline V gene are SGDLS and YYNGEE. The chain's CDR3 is CASSPGSDNSPLHF. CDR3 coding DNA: TGTGCCAGCAGCCCGGGATCAGATAATTCACCCCTCCACTTT.